The 29 T cell receptor beta chains given below trace back to one sample, sequenced in a study of blood T cell repertoires in COVID-19. Profiling relied on immunoSEQ multiplex PCR, and the TCRdb table lists in-frame clones only, not all of them. Of 250,000 or so clones listed, about nine tenths were seen once; the top ten hold 0.87%. What was sequenced was PBMCs or T cells enriched from blood (not recorded which). These receptors all come from a man over 45 who had been exposed to COVID-19.

The V call is TRBV11-2, the J call TRBJ1-2; no reliable D call. Trimming left V 3 bases short and J 2 bases short, with 25 bases between. CDR1 SGHAT and CDR2 FQNNGV come from the germline V gene. CDR3 length: 19 residues. The DNA of the CDR3 is TGTGCCAGCAGCTTGATAAACTTATCCCAGGCCAGAAGGAACTATGGCTACACCTTC. It translates to CASSLINLSQARRNYGYTF.

The V gene is TRBV11-2, the J gene TRBJ2-7; D unresolved. Trimming took 5 bases from V and 3 from J, leaving 5 bases between them. CDR1 is SGHAT, CDR2 FQNNGV, per germline. This CDR3 region has 11 residues. CDR3 sequence (DNA): TGTGCCAGCAGCCAAATCTACGAGCAGTACTTC. Translated: CASSQIYEQYF.

A single count supports this clone. The J gene is TRBJ2-5, the V gene TRBV19; weak D call: TRBD2 (6 bases). Germline V gene lookup returns CDR1 LNHDA and CDR2 SQIVND (reference sequence). The CDR3 extends over 17 amino acids. V was trimmed by 5 bases and J by 1 base, leaving 20 bases between them. The CDR3 bases are TGTGCCAGTAGTCCCCTCGGGGGAGGAGCACCCCAAGAGACCCAGTACTTC. Its protein product is CASSPLGGGAPQETQYF. The whole variable domain, remainder taken from reference TRBV19 and TRBJ2-5, is DGGITQSPKYLFRKEGQNVTLSCEQNLNHDAMYWYRQDPGQGLRLIYYSQIVNDFQKGDIAEGYSVSREKKESFPLTVTSAQKNPTAFYLCASSPLGGGAPQETQYFGPGTRLLVL.

In DNA, the CDR3 is TGTGCCAGCAGTTTGGATCATACAGGGGAGCAGTACGTC. Residues: CASSLDHTGEQYV. The chain joins TRBV7-2 to TRBJ2-7; tentatively, D is TRBD1 (6 bases). This CDR3 region has 13 residues. The germline gives CDR1 SGHTA, CDR2 FQGNSA. The V gene lost 6 bases and the J gene lost 7 bases, with 16 bases spanning the gap.

J is TRBJ2-3 and V is TRBV5-1, with D perhaps TRBD1 (6 bases). Germline V lookup: CDR1 SGHRS, CDR2 YFSETQ. The V end was cut by 0 bases, the J end by 0 bases, with 26 bases between. This CDR3 is built from 21 residues. The DNA for the CDR3 is TGCGCCAGCAGCTTGGCCCTGACAGGTCCGGGGCATCCAACTAGCACAGATACGCAGTATTTT. This encodes CASSLALTGPGHPTSTDTQYF.

This rearrangement joins TRBV6-4 to TRBJ2-1; D gene uncertain. The V gene lost 8 bases and the J gene lost 8 bases, with 16 bases spanning the gap. CDR1 is MRHNA and CDR2 is SNTAGT in the germline V gene. This CDR3 spans 13 amino acids. The CDR3 DNA reads TGTGCCAGCCGATCTGCGAATAAAGATGAGCAGTTCTTC. Translated, it gives CASRSANKDEQFF.

The J gene is TRBJ2-3, the V gene TRBV28; 9 nucleotides agree with TRBD1. The V gene end was trimmed by 6 bases and the J gene end by 10 bases; junction bases not matched to a gene: 8. Per the germline V gene, CDR1 is MDHEN and CDR2 is SYDVKM. There are 13 residues in the CDR3. The CDR3 DNA sequence: TGTGCCAGCAGCCTACACCGGGACAGGGCGCAGTATTTT. This translates into CASSLHRDRAQYF. Drawing the rest from reference TRBV28 and TRBJ2-3, the complete variable domain is DVKVTQSSRYLVKRTGEKVFLECVQDMDHENMFWYRQDPGLGLRLIYFSYDVKMKEKGDIPEGYSVSREKKERFSLILESASTNQTSMYLCASSLHRDRAQYFGPGTRLTVL.

The gene calls are TRBV7-3 and TRBJ2-2; 8 bases are shared with TRBD2. CDR1 and CDR2 from the germline V gene are SGHTA and FQGTGA. The CDR3 runs to 15 residues. V was clipped by 5 bases and J by 4 bases; unmatched bases: 6. The CDR3 DNA is TGTGCCAGCAGCCCCTCGGGGGGGAGCACCGGGGAGCTGTTTTTT. Protein: CASSPSGGSTGELFF.

V and J are TRBV11-3 and TRBJ1-1; TRBD1 matches at 7 bases. Germline V gene lookup returns CDR1 SGHNT and CDR2 YENEEA. The length of the CDR3 is 14 residues. Germline trimming cut 2 bases from V and 1 base from J; bases unmatched to any gene: 1. The CDR3 nucleotides read TGTGCCAGCAGCTTACAGGGGGAGAACACTGAAGCTTTCTTT. Translation: CASSLQGENTEAFF.

V and J are TRBV29-1 and TRBJ2-2; D perhaps matches TRBD1 (5 bases). The ends were cut back, 7 bases at V and 7 bases at J, with 13 bases in the middle. CDR3 length: 12 residues. CDR1 is SQVTM and CDR2 is ANQGSEA in the germline V gene. The DNA for the CDR3 is TGCAGCGCATCACCAGGGCACGGGGAGCTGTTTTTT. Its protein is CSASPGHGELFF.

The chain employs TRBV28 and TRBJ2-7; 12 positions match TRBD2. This CDR3 comprises 16 residues. CDR1 MDHEN and CDR2 SYDVKM come from the germline V gene. Unmatched junction bases numbered 7, after V lost 5 bases and J lost 2 bases. In nucleotides, the CDR3 is TGTGCCAGCAGTATATCTAGCGGGGGGGCCGCCTACGAGCAGTACTTC. Translation: CASSISSGGAAYEQYF. Full variable domain (outside the CDR3, taken from reference TRBV28 and TRBJ2-7): DVKVTQSSRYLVKRTGEKVFLECVQDMDHENMFWYRQDPGLGLRLIYFSYDVKMKEKGDIPEGYSVSREKKERFSLILESASTNQTSMYLCASSISSGGAAYEQYFGPGTRLTVT.

The rearrangement links TRBV6-2 or TRBV6-3 to TRBJ1-5, with TRBD1 matching 9 bases. With V trimmed by 4 bases and J by 9 bases, 7 bases remained unmatched. Germline CDR1 MNHEY, CDR2 SVGEGT. This CDR3 spans 14 amino acids. The chain's CDR3 is CASSFRDRALPQHF. The CDR3 bases are TGTGCCAGCAGTTTCCGGGACAGGGCCTTGCCCCAGCATTTT.

The count of this clone is one. The genes are TRBV2 and TRBJ1-4, with D unclear. This CDR3 has 14 residues. The V end lost 1 base, the J end lost 8 bases, and 11 bases lay between the germline ends. Germline assignment: CDR1 SNHLY and CDR2 FYNNEI. The CDR3 coding sequence is TGTGCCAGCAGTGAAGGGAGAGGAGGGGAAAAACTGTTTTTT. Residues: CASSEGRGGEKLFF.

The rearrangement joins TRBV6-5 to TRBJ1-6; D not certain. This CDR3 region has 13 residues. Trimming took 6 bases from V and 0 from J, leaving 3 bases between them. Germline V gene data show CDR1 as MNHEY and CDR2 as SVGAGI. Written as DNA, the CDR3 is TGTGCCAGCAGGAGCTCCTATAATTCACCCCTCCACTTT. The encoded protein is CASRSSYNSPLHF.

This clone was picked up one time. The rearrangement uses TRBV11-2 and TRBJ1-1; D gene unclear. CDR3 length: 17 residues. The V and J ends lost 0 bases and 1 base respectively, with 15 bases between them. Germline CDR1 SGHAT, CDR2 FQNNGV. In DNA, the CDR3 is TGTGCCAGCAGCTTAGATTACGCCAGACTGACGAACACTGAAGCTTTCTTT. It translates to CASSLDYARLTNTEAFF. Complete variable domain (other parts from reference TRBV11-2 and TRBJ1-1): EAGVAQSPRYKIIEKRQSVAFWCNPISGHATLYWYQQILGQGPKLLIQFQNNGVVDDSQLPKDRFSAERLKGVDSTLKIQPAKLEDSAVYLCASSLDYARLTNTEAFFGQGTRLTVV.

This rearrangement joins TRBV7-6 to TRBJ2-1; 8 bases agree with TRBD1. From germline, CDR1 is SGHVS and CDR2 FNYEAQ. V shed 5 bases and J 9 bases; nucleotides not matched to a gene: 21. The CDR3 totals 18 residues. CDR3 in amino acids: CASSHRDRITSKSGEQFF. CDR3 bases: TGTGCCAGCAGCCATAGGGACAGGATTACCAGTAAATCGGGTGAGCAGTTCTTC.

This clone has only a few counts. The chain uses TRBV6-5 and TRBJ2-7; no firm D call. Between the trimmed V and J ends, which lost 6 bases and 0 bases, there was a span of 9 bases. The CDR3 consists of 13 residues. The germline V gene encodes CDR1 MNHEY and CDR2 SVGAGI. Here the CDR3 DNA reads TGTGCCAGCAGCCGGTTGAGCTCCTACGAGCAGTACTTC. Its translation is CASSRLSSYEQYF.

The chain joins TRBV5-6 to TRBJ1-5; 9 bases align to TRBD1. Germline lookup yields CDR1 SGHDT and CDR2 YYEEEE. The CDR3 spans 16 residues. V was pared by 2 bases and J by 4 bases, with 7 bases of the junction left unmatched. CDR3: CASSFSGTGRNQPQHF. The CDR3 nucleotides are TGTGCCAGCAGCTTTAGCGGGACAGGGCGAAATCAGCCCCAGCATTTT.

The chain joins TRBV11-3 to TRBJ1-2, with D uncertain. Trimming left V 5 bases short and J 0 bases short, with 10 bases between. Germline values: CDR1 SGHNT, CDR2 YENEEA. This CDR3 region has 14 residues. The CDR3 loop reads CASSTTTANYGYTF. CDR3 nucleotides: TGTGCCAGCAGCACTACGACCGCTAACTATGGCTACACCTTC. Filled out from reference TRBV11-3 and TRBJ1-2, the complete variable domain reads EAGVVQSPRYKIIEKKQPVAFWCNPISGHNTLYWYLQNLGQGPELLIRYENEEAVDDSQLPKDRFSAERLKGVDSTLKIQPAELGDSAVYLCASSTTTANYGYTFGSGTRLTVV.

The J gene is TRBJ1-5, the V gene TRBV28, with unresolved D. The CDR3 loop spans 12 amino acids. The V gene's germline CDR1 is MDHEN and CDR2 SYDVKM. The V end was cut by 2 bases, the J end by 6 bases, with 5 bases between. CDR3 residues: CASSLVSQPQHF. CDR3 DNA: TGTGCCAGCAGTTTAGTGAGTCAGCCCCAGCATTTT.

The gene calls are TRBV9 and TRBJ1-1, with D hard to call. Germline CDR1 is SGDLS and CDR2 is YYNGEE. V was shortened by 1 base and J by 2 bases, with 6 bases between the two germline ends. CDR3 length: 13 residues. The CDR3 loop reads CASSVMANTEAFF. CDR3 in DNA: TGTGCCAGCAGCGTAATGGCCAACACTGAAGCTTTCTTT.

The chain employs TRBV6-5 and TRBJ1-1; the D gene is possibly TRBD1 (6 bases). Germline loops: CDR1 MNHEY, CDR2 SVGAGI. This CDR3 spans 15 amino acids. V lost 6 bases and J lost 2, with 16 bases in between. The CDR3 sequence is CASRRLPQGNTEAFF. DNA for the CDR3: TGTGCCAGCAGGCGCCTTCCACAGGGAAACACTGAAGCTTTCTTT.

J is TRBJ2-3 and V is TRBV6-5, with a possible D match to TRBD2 (5 bases). V lost 7 bases and J lost 0, with 8 bases in between. Germline CDR1 and CDR2: MNHEY and SVGAGI. This CDR3 is 13 amino acids long. CDR3 amino acids: CASKSGSTDTQYF. CDR3 coding DNA: TGTGCCAGCAAATCGGGGAGCACAGATACGCAGTATTTT.

The chain has TRBV10-1 and TRBJ2-5; 8 bases map to TRBD1. Germline trimming cut 9 bases from V and 2 bases from J; bases unmatched to any gene: 14. The CDR3 contains 16 residues. CDR1 is WNHNN and CDR2 is SYGVQD in the germline V gene (reference sequence). The CDR3, as DNA: TGCGCCAGAACCCACTACCCCGGACAGGGACAAGAGACCCAGTACTTC. As protein: CARTHYPGQGQETQYF.

The V and J genes are TRBV19 and TRBJ1-4, with 8 bases lining up with TRBD1. Per the germline V gene, CDR1 is LNHDA and CDR2 is SQIVND (reference sequence). The CDR3 runs to 15 residues. J gave up 6 bases and V 5 bases, and 8 bases lay outside the gene matches. The CDR3 loop reads CASSPRDRSDEKLFF. As DNA, the CDR3 is TGTGCCAGTAGTCCCCGGGACAGGTCGGATGAAAAACTGTTTTTT.

The rearrangement links TRBV5-1 to TRBJ2-3; 9 nucleotides align to TRBD2. With 0 bases clipped from V and 2 bases from J, the junction kept 4 bases outside the gene matches. CDR1 is SGHRS and CDR2 is YFSETQ in the germline V gene. The CDR3 loop spans 16 amino acids. The CDR3 DNA sequence: TGCGCCAGCAGCTTGGAGCCTAGCGGGACCACAGATACGCAGTATTTT. The encoded protein is CASSLEPSGTTDTQYF.

V and J are TRBV21-1 and TRBJ1-5. TRBV21-1 has pseudogene status. The CDR3 covers 15 residues. The CDR3 DNA reads TGTGCCAGCAGCACCCCCCCCCGGGTTAATCAGCCCCAGCATTTT. Its protein is CASSTPPRVNQPQHF.

The rearrangement links TRBV5-1 to TRBJ2-7; 8 bases agree with TRBD2. The CDR3 consists of 12 residues. The germline V gene has CDR1 SGHRS and CDR2 YFSETQ. Germline trimming cut 4 bases from V and 5 bases from J; bases unmatched to any gene: 2. In DNA form, the CDR3 reads TGCGCCAGCAGCCCGGGGGGGGACGAGCAGTACGTC. This codes for CASSPGGDEQYV.

The V and J genes are TRBV18 and TRBJ1-4, with 7 bases lining up with TRBD1. CDR1 KGHSH and CDR2 LQKENI come from the germline V gene. J lost 6 bases, V lost 2 bases, and 6 bases had no gene match. The CDR3 is 15 amino acids. CDR3 sequence reads: CASSPSTGWDEKLFF. CDR3 bases: TGTGCCAGCTCACCATCGACAGGGTGGGATGAAAAACTGTTTTTT.